These T cell receptor beta chains were read from a single sample in a study of shared clonotypes between healthy human individuals. Using immunoSEQ multiplex PCR, the repertoire was profiled, and TCRdb retains in-frame clones only, with some absent. The profile covers 1,100,000 or so clones, with around 78% appearing a single time and 0.52% taken by the ten largest. Sequenced material: memory CD4+ T cells from PBMCs. These receptor sequences come from a man aged 18 to 29 in good health. Some clones in this sample may be carry-over from other donors' samples. Each CDR3 is given with its conserved first and last residue. The order of the fields is J gene, D gene, clone size, V gene, CDR3 protein, CDR3 DNA. A D gene is named only where the DNA matches it firmly. Where a row states a size, it is once, few, many or the class of an expanded clone; other rows omit it.

TRBJ2-2	.	.	TRBV7-6	CASRQTWSATNTGELFF	TGTGCCAGCAGACAAACGTGGAGCGCGACCAACACCGGGGAGCTGTTTTTT
TRBJ1-2	.	.	TRBV6-1	CASRPDSLYGYTF	TGTGCCAGCAGACCTGACAGCTTATATGGCTACACCTTC
TRBJ2-3	.	.	TRBV7-2	CASSLRANTDTQYF	TGTGCCAGCAGCTTACGGGCCAACACAGATACGCAGTATTTT
TRBJ1-3	.	.	TRBV7-6	CASSPSGTPSSGNTIYF	TGTGCCAGCAGCCCGAGCGGGACACCTAGCTCTGGAAACACCATATATTTT
TRBJ2-6	.	.	TRBV19	CASSISGPYSSGANVLTF	TGTGCCAGTAGTATTTCGGGGCCGTACAGCTCTGGGGCCAACGTCCTGACTTTC
TRBJ2-3	.	.	TRBV27	CASSLYPRAARGAGTQYF	TGTGCCAGCAGTTTATACCCGCGGGCAGCTAGGGGGGCTGGTACGCAGTATTTT
TRBJ1-2	.	few	TRBV5-1	CASSLFLAGDGYTF	TGCGCCAGCAGCTTGTTCCTCGCGGGGGATGGCTACACCTTC
TRBJ2-4	.	.	TRBV30	CAWSRLAKNIQYF	TGTGCCTGGAGTCGCCTAGCCAAAAACATTCAGTACTTC
TRBJ2-1	TRBD2	.	TRBV7-2	CASSKTSGGINEQFF	TGTGCCAGCAGCAAGACTAGCGGGGGTATCAATGAGCAGTTCTTC
TRBJ1-5	TRBD1	.	TRBV28	CASSFSSGQGANQPQHF	TGTGCCAGCAGTTTCAGTAGCGGGCAGGGGGCCAATCAGCCCCAGCATTTT
TRBJ1-3	TRBD1	.	TRBV6-1	CASRQGAAGNTIYF	TGTGCCAGTCGACAGGGGGCGGCCGGAAACACCATATATTTT
TRBJ2-1	.	.	TRBV5-5	CASSYGLVSSYNEQFF	TGTGCCAGCAGCTACGGACTTGTCAGCTCCTACAATGAGCAGTTCTTC
TRBJ2-1	.	once	TRBV5-1	CASSLSADRAQFF	TGCGCCAGCAGCTTGTCGGCCGACAGAGCGCAGTTCTTC
TRBJ2-3	.	.	TRBV30	CAWMIRDTQYF	TGTGCCTGGATGATCAGAGATACGCAGTATTTT
TRBJ2-1	.	few	TRBV27	CASSLGEGVKQFF	TGTGCCAGCAGTTTAGGGGAGGGGGTCAAGCAGTTCTTC
TRBJ2-7	.	once	TRBV7-7	CASSFGDGFEQYF	.
TRBJ2-7	TRBD1	.	TRBV28	CATKSGGGSEQYF	TGTGCCACGAAATCAGGGGGTGGGTCCGAGCAGTACTTC
TRBJ2-5	.	.	TRBV28	CASSKTQGSETQYF	TGTGCCAGCAGCAAAACCCAAGGATCCGAGACCCAGTACTTC
TRBJ2-1	.	.	TRBV7-3	CASSPLREVNEQFF	TGTGCCAGCAGCCCTCTTAGGGAGGTCAATGAGCAGTTCTTC
TRBJ2-7	.	once	TRBV7-2	CASSLSSASDEQYF	TGTGCCAGCAGCTTAAGCTCGGCGAGTGACGAGCAGTACTTC
TRBJ2-1	TRBD2	few	TRBV19	CASSTHTGTSGRESQFF	TGTGCCAGTAGTACGCACACCGGGACTAGCGGGAGAGAGTCGCAGTTCTTC
TRBJ1-3	.	once	TRBV2	CASSEARGNTIYF	TGTGCCAGCAGTGAAGCGCGAGGAAACACCATATATTTT
TRBJ2-1	.	.	TRBV7-6	CASSLAGKGNEQFF	TGTGCCAGCAGCTTAGCGGGGAAGGGCAATGAGCAGTTCTTC
TRBJ1-1	.	.	TRBV4-2	CASSQDQRRESAFF	TGTGCCAGCAGCCAAGATCAGCGAAGGGAGTCAGCTTTCTTT
TRBJ2-7	TRBD2	.	TRBV7-6	CASSLSRFGGTSGTYEQYF	TGTGCCAGCAGCTTAAGCCGGTTTGGTGGGACTAGCGGTACCTACGAGCAGTACTTC
TRBJ1-2	.	.	TRBV27	CASSLSPLTYGYTF	TGTGCCAGCAGTTTATCCCCCTTAACTTATGGCTACACCTTC
TRBJ1-1	.	.	TRBV6-5	CASRHGQSSNTEAFF	TGTGCCAGCAGACACGGACAGAGCTCTAACACTGAAGCTTTCTTT
TRBJ2-7	.	.	TRBV5-1	CASRPPGGPYEQYF	TGCGCCAGCCGTCCTCCCGGGGGCCCCTACGAGCAGTACTTC
TRBJ2-7	TRBD1	.	TRBV4-1	CASSRDRTFYEQYF	TGCGCCAGCAGCCGGGACAGGACTTTCTACGAGCAGTACTTC
TRBJ1-5	.	.	TRBV4-1	CASSPRDSPDQPQHF	TGCGCCAGCAGCCCCCGGGACTCACCGGATCAGCCCCAGCATTTT
TRBJ2-2	TRBD2	.	TRBV30	CAWSAGIAGVVPGELFF	TGTGCCTGGAGTGCCGGAATAGCGGGAGTAGTCCCCGGGGAGCTGTTTTTT
TRBJ2-7	TRBD1	few	TRBV28	CASRFDRGYEQYF	TGTGCCAGCAGATTTGACAGGGGCTACGAGCAGTACTTC
TRBJ1-3	.	.	TRBV6-1	CASSEVGHGYSGNTIYF	TGTGCCAGCAGTGAAGTAGGGCACGGATACTCTGGAAACACCATATATTTT
TRBJ1-1	.	.	TRBV5-4	CASSWDKNTEAFF	TGTGCCAGCAGCTGGGACAAGAACACTGAAGCTTTCTTT
TRBJ2-2	.	.	TRBV7-9	CASTKTPTGWGTGELFF	TGTGCCAGCACCAAAACTCCCACCGGATGGGGCACCGGGGAGCTGTTTTTT
TRBJ2-1	.	.	TRBV6-1	CATVRDTEYNEQFF	TGTGCCACAGTGAGGGACACAGAGTACAATGAGCAGTTCTTC
TRBJ1-2	TRBD1	.	TRBV19	CASSIPPSGQAYYGYTF	TGTGCCAGTAGTATCCCACCTTCGGGACAGGCCTACTATGGCTACACCTTC
TRBJ2-1	.	.	TRBV21-1	CASSKVGGLPYNEQFF	TGTGCCAGCAGCAAGGTGGGAGGGTTACCCTACAATGAGCAGTTCTTC
TRBJ2-2	TRBD2	many	TRBV19	CASSRGLAGDTGELFF	TGTGCCAGTAGCCGGGGACTAGCGGGGGACACCGGGGAGCTGTTTTTT
TRBJ2-1	.	.	TRBV9	CASSGGLYPYNEQFF	TGTGCCAGCAGCGGGGGACTTTACCCCTACAATGAGCAGTTCTTC
TRBJ2-3	TRBD2	.	TRBV5-4	CASSSQAGGTDTQYF	TGTGCCAGCAGCTCGCAAGCGGGAGGCACAGATACGCAGTATTTT
TRBJ2-2	.	.	TRBV28	CASSVLTGTGELFF	TGTGCCAGCAGTGTCCTGACTGGAACCGGGGAGCTGTTTTTT
TRBJ1-1	.	.	TRBV5-1	CASSARGNTEAFF	TGCGCCAGTTCCGCCAGGGGAAACACTGAAGCTTTCTTT
TRBJ2-3	.	.	TRBV9	CASSVTGASGSTDTQYF	TGTGCCAGCAGCGTTACCGGAGCGAGTGGAAGCACAGATACGCAGTATTTT
TRBJ2-7	.	few	TRBV18	CASSPSDRYFTYEQYF	TGTGCCAGCTCACCATCCGACAGATACTTTACCTACGAGCAGTACTTC
TRBJ2-7	TRBD1	.	TRBV18	CASSPGQVASYEQYF	TGTGCCAGCTCACCGGGACAGGTTGCTTCCTACGAGCAGTACTTC
TRBJ2-5	.	.	TRBV20-1	CSARRAETQYF	TGCAGTGCTCGTCGGGCAGAGACCCAGTACTTC
TRBJ2-2	.	.	TRBV7-3	CASSAGQTGELFF	TGTGCCAGCAGCGCGGGACAGACCGGGGAGCTGTTTTTT
TRBJ2-5	.	.	TRBV4-2	CASSQGVQETQYF	TGTGCCAGCAGCCAGGGCGTACAAGAGACCCAGTACTTC
TRBJ1-2	TRBD1	.	TRBV28	CASSPGGSNYGYTF	TGTGCCAGCAGTCCAGGGGGCTCTAACTATGGCTACACCTTC
TRBJ2-7	.	.	TRBV5-1	CASSVGDTSSSYEQYF	TGCGCCAGCAGCGTGGGGGACACAAGCAGCTCCTACGAGCAGTACTTC